This TCR beta chain comes out of a study of blood T cells in healthy people across ages. This CDR3 has 13 residues. Deletions cut 6 bases from V and 3 bases from J, with 12 bases between. A second roughly 6 to 11 cycle PCR used barcoded and J-beta primers. TCRdb re-analysed the 5' RACE reads in MiXCR, keeping a single row per CDR3 protein. The data show hundreds of thousands of distinct CDR3 sequences, around 50% seen once. This rearrangement joins TRBV12-3 or TRBV12-4 to TRBJ2-7; D possibly corresponds to TRBD2 (6 bases). The clonotype was recovered from a man aged 40-49 years in good health. The sample comprised blood. The CDR3 loop is CASRRGEVYEQYF. In DNA, the CDR3 is TGTGCCAGCAGACGTGGGGAGGTCTACGAGCAGTACTTC.